The 7 T cell receptor beta chains presented below share a single source sample, sequenced in a study of shared clonotypes between healthy human individuals. This table comes from immunoSEQ multiplex PCR, and its TCRdb copy is limited to in-frame clones, with some not included. Of 2 million to 3 million clones detected, 80% to 95% appear once; the ten largest clones hold around 0.37%. Sequencing used naive CD4+ T cells from PBMCs. As to subset: CD45RA+ positively selected. The origin of the receptors is a man aged 18 to 30 in good health. Some clones in this sample may be carry-over from other donors' samples.

The genes are TRBV5-1 and TRBJ2-5; TRBD2 is a possible D gene (5 bases). CDR3 size: 14 residues. Germline V CDR1 and CDR2: SGHRS, YFSETQ. V shed 0 bases and J shed 5 bases, with 11 bases lying between them. The CDR3 region has the DNA TGCGCCAGCAGCTTGGCCATCACGGGGGAGACCCAGTACTTC. It is translated as CASSLAITGETQYF.

V gene TRBV7-9 combines with J gene TRBJ2-7; 7 bases match TRBD2. This CDR3 is 15 amino acids long. Losses at the gene ends were 11 bases for V and 6 bases for J; bases not matched to a gene: 19. The germline gives CDR1 SEHNR, CDR2 FQNEAQ (reference sequence). CDR3 nucleotides: TGTGCCTGTCCTCGCGGGAGTGAGGACAACGCCGAGCAGTACTTC. This sequence encodes CACPRGSEDNAEQYF.

The CDR3 bases are TGTGCCAGCAGCTCATATAGGGGCCGCGGGGGGGAGACCCAGTACTTC. Encoded protein: CASSSYRGRGGETQYF. The rearrangement links TRBV11-2 to TRBJ2-5; the match to TRBD2 covers 8 bases. V was clipped by 4 bases and J by 5 bases; unmatched bases: 12. In germline, CDR1 is SGHAT, CDR2 FQNNGV. The CDR3 runs to 16 residues. The complete variable domain, with remaining parts taken from reference TRBV11-2 and TRBJ2-5, reads EAGVAQSPRYKIIEKRQSVAFWCNPISGHATLYWYQQILGQGPKLLIQFQNNGVVDDSQLPKDRFSAERLKGVDSTLKIQPAKLEDSAVYLCASSSYRGRGGETQYFGPGTRLLVL.

The chain carries TRBV11-3 and TRBJ2-2; the D gene could be TRBD1 or TRBD2 (5 bases each). The V and J ends lost 5 bases and 6 bases respectively, with 19 bases between them. CDR1 and CDR2 from the germline V gene are SGHNT and YENEEA. There are 16 residues in the CDR3. Here the CDR3 reads CASSMRGTGRAGELFF. CDR3 in DNA: TGTGCCAGCAGCATGAGGGGAACGGGGCGGGCCGGGGAGCTGTTTTTT.

The rearrangement links TRBV6-1 to TRBJ1-2; possible D gene TRBD1, 5 bases. The CDR3 totals 14 residues. In germline, CDR1 is MNHNS, CDR2 SASEGT. V was pared by 4 bases and J by 7 bases, with 16 bases between. The DNA for the CDR3 is TGTGCCAGCAGTGCCTTGCCCGGGGGATCTGGCTACACCTTC. This encodes CASSALPGGSGYTF.

The chain combines TRBV18 with TRBJ1-6; the D gene is possibly TRBD1 (6 bases). In germline, CDR1 is KGHSH, CDR2 LQKENI. The CDR3 loop spans 12 amino acids. Trimming took 4 bases from V and 8 from J, leaving 6 bases between them. The CDR3 sequence is CASSRQDSPLHF. CDR3 nucleotide sequence: TGTGCCAGCTCACGACAGGATTCACCCCTCCACTTT.

The chain carries TRBV28 and TRBJ2-1; 7 bases line up with TRBD2. V trimming: 6 bases; J trimming: 0 bases; junction bases outside the gene matches: 5. CDR3 length: 15 amino acids. The germline gives CDR1 MDHEN, CDR2 SYDVKM. In nucleotides, the CDR3 is TGTGCCAGCAGGCAGGGCGGGAGCTCCTACAATGAGCAGTTCTTC. Translating gives CASRQGGSSYNEQFF.